This TCR beta chain was captured in a study of radiotherapy plus CTLA-4 blockade in lung cancer. Study as a whole: Among enrolled patients, approximately 18% responded and 31% achieved disease control.

Produced via immunoSEQ multiplex PCR; TCRdb's table is partial and in-frame only. The sample holds some 37,000 clones, 60% to 75% seen once. Germline loops: CDR1 SGHKS, CDR2 YYEKEE (reference sequence). The CDR3 extends over 18 amino acids. V was clipped by 4 bases and J by 5 bases; unmatched bases: 15. In the case of this clone: The antigen is unknown.

Study-wide results and limits: Expansion of tumor-derived TCR clones was observed in blood after radiotherapy plus ipilimumab.

The sample was peripheral blood, taken from a patient treated with radiotherapy plus ipilimumab. The genes are TRBV5-5 and TRBJ1-1, with 12 bases identical to TRBD1. The clonotype originates from a human donor with non-small cell lung cancer who had stable disease on radiotherapy plus ipilimumab. In nucleotides, the CDR3 is TGTGCCAGCAGCGTTATACCGGGACAGGGGGCGAGGGGTACTGAAGCTTTCTTT. The encoded protein is CASSVIPGQGARGTEAFF.